One TCR beta chain is described in this entry. Antigen specificity is unknown. This record belongs to a study of OX40 agonist ivuxolimab in advanced cancers. This table comes from immunoSEQ multiplex PCR, and its TCRdb copy is limited to in-frame clones, with some not included. The repertoire holds approximately 14,000 clones, with about 90% as singletons. The germline gives CDR1 MRHNA, CDR2 SNTAGT. This CDR3 is built from 15 residues. V shed 6 bases and J shed 8 bases, with 22 bases lying between them. The study, taken as a whole, reports: Normalized T-cell clonal expansion was also low in some nonresponders. The average count of expanded clones was higher among CD8+ T cells than among CD4+.

This sequence originates from an adult with an advanced solid tumor such as melanoma, head and neck, liver or kidney cancer. Sample: CD4+ or CD8+ T cells sorted from blood, taken in a trial of the OX40 agonist ivuxolimab. V usage is TRBV6-4 and J usage is TRBJ1-2, with D tentatively TRBD1 (6 bases). CDR3 sequence reads: CASRRGAELPSGYTF. CDR3 DNA: TGTGCCAGCAGGAGGGGGGCAGAGCTCCCCTCGGGCTACACCTTC.